The 32 T cell receptor beta chains presented below share a single source sample, sequenced in a study of cytomegalovirus exposure and HLA in healthy donors (dated by TCRdb to 2015 to 2018). Library prep was done by the immunoSEQ multiplex PCR assay. A mixture of 60 forward primers for TCR Vbeta segments and 13 reverse primers for TCR Jbeta segments was used in the multiplex PCR. TCRdb re-hosts the immuneACCESS table, in-frame sequences only. Its copies lack some clones; in the studies checked, an unresolved V gene accounts for under half of them, and the cause for the rest is not known. Within this sample are about 140,000 clones, with roughly 73% of them counted one time only. The leading ten clones occupy under 2% of the sample. The sample consisted of PBMCs. The receptors derive from a female donor in good health and CMV-seronegative.

This rearrangement joins TRBV9 to TRBJ2-1; 7 nucleotides agree with TRBD2. CDR3 size: 20 residues. The V gene's germline CDR1 is SGDLS and CDR2 YYNGEE. With 3 bases clipped from V and 0 bases from J, the junction kept 18 bases outside the gene matches. CDR3 sequence (DNA): TGTGCCAGCAGCGCGAGGGGACGATGGGGGGAGGGGAGCTCCTACAATGAGCAGTTCTTC. It codes for CASSARGRWGEGSSYNEQFF.

There are a few counts of this clone. The gene calls are TRBV6-6 and TRBJ1-2; possibly TRBD1 for D (6 bases). Germline values: CDR1 MNHNY, CDR2 SVGAGI (reference sequence). This CDR3 has 14 amino acids. V lost 1 base and J lost 4, with 10 bases in between. The chain's CDR3 is CASSYLDRSYGYTF. CDR3 in DNA: TGTGCCAGCAGTTACTTGGACAGATCCTATGGCTACACCTTC.

The chain employs TRBV7-2 and TRBJ2-7, with 10 positions matching TRBD2. The CDR3 is made up of 15 amino acids. CDR1 SGHTA and CDR2 FQGNSA come from the germline V gene. Trimming removed 10 bases from V and 0 bases from J; junction bases left unmatched: 9. The CDR3 DNA reads TGTGCCACCGGACCGGGACTAGCGTACTCCTACGAGCAGTACTTC. Protein product: CATGPGLAYSYEQYF.

The V gene is TRBV18, the J gene TRBJ1-1; TRBD1 agrees at 9 bases. With 3 bases clipped from V and 2 bases from J, the junction kept 10 bases outside the gene matches. CDR3 length equals 17 residues. Germline V gene data show CDR1 as KGHSH and CDR2 as LQKENI. The CDR3 reads CASSPRGDREGNTEAFF. CDR3 sequence (DNA): TGTGCCAGCTCACCGCGGGGGGACAGGGAAGGCAACACTGAAGCTTTCTTT.

The chain employs TRBV6-1 and TRBJ2-1; 9 nucleotides align to TRBD1. This CDR3 is built from 13 residues. V trimming: 5 bases; J trimming: 6 bases; junction bases outside the gene matches: 2. Looked up from germline, CDR1 is MNHNS and CDR2 is SASEGT. In DNA form, the CDR3 reads TGTGCCAGCAGTACGGGACAGGGCAATGAGCAGTTCTTC. Amino acid sequence: CASSTGQGNEQFF.

The V gene is TRBV6-4, the J gene TRBJ1-6; D possibly corresponds to TRBD1 (6 bases). The V and J ends lost 8 bases and 0 bases respectively, with 20 bases between them. The germline CDR1 and CDR2 sequences are MRHNA and SNTAGT. This CDR3 contains 18 residues. CDR3 loop: CASRIWGGESSYNSPLHF. Written as DNA, the CDR3 is TGTGCCAGCCGGATTTGGGGGGGCGAAAGCTCCTATAATTCACCCCTCCACTTT.

The genes are TRBV11-2 and TRBJ1-5, with TRBD1 identical over 10 bases. CDR3 size: 16 residues. Germline values: CDR1 SGHAT, CDR2 FQNNGV. J lost 2 bases, V lost 3 bases, and 4 bases had no gene match. The CDR3 loop reads CASSLGQGLGNQPQHF. The CDR3 nucleotides are TGTGCCAGCAGCTTGGGACAGGGGTTAGGCAATCAGCCCCAGCATTTT. The whole variable domain, remainder taken from reference TRBV11-2 and TRBJ1-5, is EAGVAQSPRYKIIEKRQSVAFWCNPISGHATLYWYQQILGQGPKLLIQFQNNGVVDDSQLPKDRFSAERLKGVDSTLKIQPAKLEDSAVYLCASSLGQGLGNQPQHFGDGTRLSIL.

This chain links TRBV5-4 with TRBJ1-1; no clear D. The V gene's germline CDR1 is SGHNT and CDR2 YYREEE (reference sequence). Trimming shortened V by 0 bases and J by 0 bases, and 9 bases separated the two germline ends. The CDR3 extends over 15 amino acids. The CDR3 coding sequence is TGTGCCAGCAGCTTGGTGCCAGCGATGAACACTGAAGCTTTCTTT. It is translated as CASSLVPAMNTEAFF. Full variable domain (remainder filled in from reference TRBV5-4 and TRBJ1-1): ETGVTQSPTHLIKTRGQQVTLRCSSQSGHNTVSWYQQALGQGPQFIFQYYREEENGRGNFPPRFSGLQFPNYSSELNVNALELDDSALYLCASSLVPAMNTEAFFGQGTRLTVV.

This clone was detected a few times. Here the CDR3 reads CASNQIAGARGTQYF. In nucleotides, the CDR3 is TGTGCCAGCAATCAAATAGCGGGGGCCAGGGGTACGCAGTATTTT. This chain joins TRBV6-6 and TRBJ2-3; 9 bases map to TRBD2. The ends lost 7 bases at V and 8 bases at J; junction bases unmatched: 13. CDR1 MNHNY and CDR2 SVGAGI come from the germline V gene (reference sequence). The CDR3 runs 15 residues.

The chain is built from TRBV9 and TRBJ2-1, with 8 bases identical to TRBD1. Germline trimming cut 0 bases from V and 3 bases from J; bases unmatched to any gene: 17. The germline V gene has CDR1 SGDLS and CDR2 YYNGEE. This CDR3 comprises 20 residues. The CDR3 reads CASSVGAGGTGARIYNEQFF. In DNA form, the CDR3 reads TGTGCCAGCAGCGTAGGAGCAGGGGGCACGGGCGCGAGAATCTACAATGAGCAGTTCTTC. Full variable domain (missing parts from reference TRBV9 and TRBJ2-1): DSGVTQTPKHLITATGQRVTLRCSPRSGDLSVYWYQQSLDQGLQFLIQYYNGEERAKGNILERFSAQQFPDLHSELNLSSLELGDSALYFCASSVGAGGTGARIYNEQFFGPGTRLTVL.

The J gene is TRBJ2-1, the V gene TRBV6-1, with 8 bases that match TRBD2. The CDR3 totals 16 residues. Trimming took 4 bases from V and 7 from J; bases not matched to a gene: 12. Germline CDR1 reads MNHNS; CDR2 reads SASEGT. The CDR3 spells CASSVRSGRRWNEQFF. Here the CDR3 DNA reads TGTGCCAGCAGTGTCAGAAGCGGGAGAAGGTGGAATGAGCAGTTCTTC.

V gene TRBV11-2 combines with J gene TRBJ2-7; tentatively, D is TRBD2 (7 bases). Trimming removed 2 bases at V and 5 bases at J, with 19 bases between. The CDR3 sequence is 16 residues long. Germline values: CDR1 SGHAT, CDR2 FQNNGV. This CDR3 reads CASSLMLGREGDEQYF. Written as DNA, the CDR3 is TGTGCCAGCAGCTTAATGCTGGGCAGGGAGGGGGACGAGCAGTACTTC. Based on the CDR3 plus reference TRBV11-2 and TRBJ2-7, the full variable domain is EAGVAQSPRYKIIEKRQSVAFWCNPISGHATLYWYQQILGQGPKLLIQFQNNGVVDDSQLPKDRFSAERLKGVDSTLKIQPAKLEDSAVYLCASSLMLGREGDEQYFGPGTRLTVT.

The chain is built from TRBV5-1 and TRBJ1-3; 7 nucleotides align to TRBD1. Germline V gene sequence: CDR1 SGHRS, CDR2 YFSETQ. J was trimmed by 4 bases and V by 0 bases; bases with no gene match: 4. The CDR3 spans 15 residues. The CDR3 bases are TGCGCCAGCAGCTTGGGACAGGGCTACGGAAACACCATATATTTT. This translates into CASSLGQGYGNTIYF.

V gene TRBV27 combines with J gene TRBJ1-2; D unclear. Looked up from germline, CDR1 is MNHEY and CDR2 is SMNVEV (reference sequence). V lost 2 bases and J 8 bases, leaving 12 bases between the germline ends. There are 13 residues in the CDR3. DNA of the CDR3: TGTGCCAGCAGTTTAATGGGTATGAGGGGCTACACCTTC. Amino acids: CASSLMGMRGYTF.

V usage is TRBV28 and J usage is TRBJ2-4; 8 bases agree with TRBD1. This CDR3 spans 16 amino acids. V lost 4 bases and J lost 0; bases outside the gene matches: 5. From germline, CDR1 is MDHEN and CDR2 SYDVKM. The CDR3 is CASSSGQVIAKNIQYF. The CDR3 nucleotides are TGTGCCAGCAGTTCGGGACAGGTCATAGCCAAAAACATTCAGTACTTC.

J is TRBJ2-1 and V is TRBV5-1; TRBD2 agrees at 11 bases. CDR1 is SGHRS and CDR2 is YFSETQ in the germline V gene. The ends lost 4 bases at V and 4 bases at J; junction bases unmatched: 7. This CDR3 comprises 16 residues. The CDR3 nucleotides are TGCGCCAGCAGCCCCCCGACTAGCGGGATGTACAATGAGCAGTTCTTC. Translated, it gives CASSPPTSGMYNEQFF.

The rearrangement uses TRBV25-1 and TRBJ2-3, with 9 bases identical to TRBD1. This CDR3 region has 15 residues. Germline CDR1 MGHDK, CDR2 SYGVNS. The V segment lost 4 bases and the J segment 6 bases; nucleotides outside the gene matches: 8. The CDR3 DNA follows: TGTGCCAGCAGTGTTGGACAGGGGAGGTTTGATACGCAGTATTTT. This gives the protein CASSVGQGRFDTQYF.

V gene TRBV9 combines with J gene TRBJ1-4; unclear D gene. V lost 3 bases and J lost 8, with 17 bases in between. In germline, CDR1 is SGDLS, CDR2 YYNGEE. This CDR3 is built from 15 residues. The CDR3 DNA reads TGTGCCAGCAGCGCCGAAGGGAGGGAGAAAGAAAAACTGTTTTTT. It yields the protein CASSAEGREKEKLFF.

The chain combines TRBV28 with TRBJ2-7; D remains unclear. From germline, CDR1 is MDHEN and CDR2 SYDVKM. There are 14 residues in the CDR3. Between the trimmed V and J ends, which lost 6 bases and 2 bases, there was a span of 14 bases. CDR3 residues: CASSPGIIPYEQYF. In DNA form, the CDR3 reads TGTGCCAGCAGCCCAGGAATAATCCCCTACGAGCAGTACTTC.

This sequence joins TRBV21-1 and TRBJ1-5. TRBV21-1 is a known pseudogene. The CDR3 is 11 residues long. CDR3 sequence: CASTSNQPQHF. As DNA, the CDR3 is TGTGCCAGCACTTCCAATCAGCCCCAGCATTTT.

The chain joins TRBV9 to TRBJ1-3; no firm D call. The CDR3 extends over 17 amino acids. Germline V gene data show CDR1 as SGDLS and CDR2 as YYNGEE. The V gene lost 0 bases and the J gene lost 3 bases, with 16 bases spanning the gap. CDR3 coding DNA: TGTGCCAGCAGCGTAGCTGATAGAAGTCTCCATGGAAACACCATATATTTT. Its translation is CASSVADRSLHGNTIYF.

CDR3 region: CAIRRDRDDPEAFF. CDR3 sequence (DNA): TGTGCCATCAGACGGGACAGGGATGACCCTGAAGCTTTCTTT. The chain links TRBV10-3 to TRBJ1-1, with TRBD1 matching 9 bases. J lost 6 bases, V lost 6 bases, and 8 bases had no gene match. Germline CDR1 reads ENHRY; CDR2 reads SYGVKD. The CDR3 spans 14 residues.

The chain employs TRBV9 and TRBJ2-2; D perhaps matches TRBD1 (5 bases). Germline V gene data show CDR1 as SGDLS and CDR2 as YYNGEE. CDR3 length: 18 amino acids. V shed 6 bases and J shed 1 base, with 22 bases lying between them. CDR3 bases: TGTGCCAGCACCCTACGAGATAAGACAGTTATGAACACCGGGGAGCTGTTTTTT. Protein sequence: CASTLRDKTVMNTGELFF.

This chain joins TRBV15 and TRBJ1-5; 12 bases fit TRBD1. J was trimmed by 15 bases and V by 1 base; bases with no gene match: 10. Germline V gives CDR1 LNHNV, CDR2 YYDKDF (reference sequence). The CDR3 extends over 15 amino acids. The CDR3: CATSRAGTGGIPLHF. CDR3 sequence (DNA): TGTGCCACCAGCAGAGCCGGGACAGGGGGCATCCCGTTGCATTTT.

The chain recombines TRBV10-1 with TRBJ2-3; 8 nucleotides match TRBD2. Per germline, CDR1 WNHNN and CDR2 SYGVQD (reference sequence). V lost 2 bases and J lost 1; bases outside the gene matches: 2. The CDR3 extends over 15 amino acids. Here the CDR3 reads CASSERAGGTDTQYF. The CDR3 region has the DNA TGCGCCAGCAGTGAGAGAGCGGGAGGCACAGATACGCAGTATTTT.

This clone came up a few times. The gene calls are TRBV5-4 and TRBJ1-5, with 8 positions matching TRBD1. This CDR3 is built from 15 residues. V shed 0 bases and J 2 bases; nucleotides not matched to a gene: 1. Germline CDR1 and CDR2: SGHNT and YYREEE (reference sequence). The CDR3 nucleotides read TGTGCCAGCAGCTTGGGGGGACAGGGCAATCAGCCCCAGCATTTT. Its protein is CASSLGGQGNQPQHF.

This clone was observed once. V is TRBV27 and J is TRBJ2-3; 10 bases match TRBD2. The CDR3 consists of 18 residues. From germline, CDR1 is MNHEY and CDR2 SMNVEV (reference sequence). Trimming cost V 3 bases and J 1 base; bases outside gene matches: 10. CDR3 DNA sequence: TGTGCCAGCAGTTTCTCAGGGCTCAGCGGGAGGGGCACAGATACGCAGTATTTT. Residues: CASSFSGLSGRGTDTQYF.

The rearrangement joins TRBV29-1 to TRBJ2-3, with D possibly being TRBD2 (6 bases). CDR1 SQVTM and CDR2 ANQGSEA come from the germline V gene. Trimming took off 6 bases at V and 6 bases at J, with 13 bases between the two ends. CDR3 size: 12 residues. The CDR3 loop is CSVGLPEDTQYF. CDR3 bases: TGCAGCGTGGGACTCCCCGAGGATACGCAGTATTTT.

V is TRBV13 and J is TRBJ2-7; 7 nucleotides match TRBD1. The V gene end was trimmed by 0 bases and the J gene end by 3 bases; junction bases not matched to a gene: 2. The germline gives CDR1 PRHDT, CDR2 FYEKMQ (reference sequence). The CDR3 runs 14 residues. The CDR3 DNA reads as TGTGCCAGCAGCTTAGGGGGACAGTTCTACGAGCAGTACTTC. Protein sequence: CASSLGGQFYEQYF.

This clone was detected only a few times. The chain joins TRBV5-6 to TRBJ2-7; D is perhaps TRBD1 (6 bases). Trimming removed 4 bases from V and 5 bases from J, with 16 bases in between. Germline values: CDR1 SGHDT, CDR2 YYEEEE. This CDR3 spans 14 amino acids. DNA of the CDR3: TGTGCCAGCAGCGTGCTTGGACAGTTCCACGAGCAGTACTTC. The encoded protein is CASSVLGQFHEQYF.

This clone was seen only once. The rearrangement links TRBV19 to TRBJ2-5, with 7 bases that match TRBD1. V was clipped by 3 bases and J by 2 bases; unmatched bases: 9. Looked up from germline, CDR1 is LNHDA and CDR2 is SQIVND (reference sequence). This CDR3 has 16 residues. This CDR3 reads CASSIRQGLRQETQYF. The CDR3 DNA reads as TGTGCCAGTAGTATCAGACAGGGCCTACGACAAGAGACCCAGTACTTC.

The gene calls are TRBV14 and TRBJ2-5; 8 bases are a match to TRBD1. The closer fit of TRBJ2-7 to the DNA end suggests the J call may be wrong. CDR3 length equals 15 residues. Per germline, CDR1 SGHDN and CDR2 FVKESK. Written as DNA, the CDR3 is TGTGCCAGCAGCCTTGCCCGACAGGGGATCTACGAGCAGTACTTC. This codes for CASSLARQGIYEQYF.